This T cell receptor (beta chain) was identified in a study of Ad26.COV2.S vaccination and SARS-CoV-2 variants. Across the whole study: The study gave Ad26.COV2.S intramuscularly, once or twice 56 days apart.

CDR1 and CDR2 (germline): SGHDT, YYEEEE. After removal of 4 bases from V and 4 bases from J, the junction contained 10 bases not matched to a gene. There are 15 residues in the CDR3. Generated by immunoSEQ multiplex PCR, the TCRdb table keeps only in-frame clones and is missing some. The repertoire holds 440,000 or so clones, with roughly 88% as singletons. As regards this clone: What it binds is not known.

Treatment described: 15 to 20 received Ad26.COV2.S at low or high dose, single or two shots; about 5 received placebo; per-sample allocation not given. Sampling took place 63 days after the first vaccine or placebo injection. Regarding the study as a whole: Those who received the vaccine showed greater spike-specific TCR breadth than those given placebo.

This material consisted of peripheral blood, taken in a trial of Ad26.COV2.S vaccine versus placebo. This TCR derives from a person aged 18-60 years who received the Ad26.COV2.S COVID-19 vaccine or a placebo. The chain links TRBV5-6 to TRBJ2-7; 8 bases are a match to TRBD1. The CDR3 DNA reads TGTGCCAGCAGCCAAATCAGGGGGCATCCATACGAGCAGTACTTC. Translated, it gives CASSQIRGHPYEQYF.